This T cell receptor (beta chain) was sequenced during a study of OX40 agonist ivuxolimab in advanced cancers. TCRdb's copy holds only in-frame clones and misses some; the assay was immunoSEQ multiplex PCR. The data contain 85,000 to 90,000 clones, about 90% of them singletons. General study points: Doses of 0.1 to 3.0 mg/kg were accompanied by clonal expansion of CD4+ and CD8+ blood T cells by week 6. Expanded clones tended on average to be more numerous among CD8+ T cells than CD4+.

Details on this clone: Its antigen is not known.

The sequence was collected from an adult with an advanced solid tumor such as melanoma, head and neck, liver or kidney cancer. The sample consisted of CD4+ or CD8+ T cells sorted from blood, taken in a trial of the OX40 agonist ivuxolimab.

In DNA, the CDR3 is TGCGCCAGCAGCGAGGGACTGGGGGTCTACGAGCAGTACTTC. It translates to CASSEGLGVYEQYF. J is TRBJ2-7 and V is TRBV5-1; TRBD2 is a possible D gene (6 bases). The CDR3 is made up of 14 amino acids. V was pared by 4 bases and J by 3 bases, with 14 bases between. CDR1 is SGHRS, CDR2 YFSETQ, per germline. Looking up the rest from reference TRBV5-1 and TRBJ2-7 gives the full variable domain: KAGVTQTPRYLIKTRGQQVTLSCSPISGHRSVSWYQQTPGQGLQFLFEYFSETQRNKGNFPGRFSGRQFSNSRSEMNVSTLELGDSALYLCASSEGLGVYEQYFGPGTRLTVT.